This T cell receptor (beta chain) comes out of a study of T cells in localized non-small cell lung cancer. Germline CDR1 is LNHDA and CDR2 is SQIVND (reference sequence). V dropped 1 base and J dropped 2 bases, with 7 bases sitting between them. The CDR3 has 14 residues. Study-wide results and limits: The appearance of a median approximately 57 of the top 100 tumor clones was seen in adjacent lung. Higher blood T cell density went with longer overall survival.

About this clone: Its antigen is unidentified.

Sequenced by immunoSEQ multiplex PCR; TCRdb stores in-frame clones only, minus some. Counted here are around 2,000 clones, approximately 25% occurring once; the ten biggest clones make up 10%. V usage is TRBV19 and J usage is TRBJ2-3; D not resolved. The sample was normal lung tissue next to the tumor, taken before any cancer treatment. The sequence derives from a man aged 35 to 70 with stage III lung adenocarcinoma. The CDR3 nucleotides read TGTGCCAGTAGTATAGTGGGGTCCACAGATACGCAGTATTTT. This sequence encodes CASSIVGSTDTQYF.